The TCR beta chain described here comes from a study of cytomegalovirus exposure and HLA in healthy donors. Study details: Around 79 million unique TCRs, all from HLA-typed donors, were included in an early release of the data.

Each of the donors was a healthy bone marrow donor. At collection, donors were nominally healthy, but unrecorded immune exposures were probable. This CDR3 comprises 14 residues. The germline V gene encodes CDR1 LNHDA and CDR2 SQIVND (reference sequence). V was clipped by 5 bases and J by 0 bases; unmatched bases: 2. The primer mix had 60 Vbeta and 13 Jbeta primers. Sequencing was performed with immunoSEQ multiplex PCR; in TCRdb, only in-frame clones are kept and a portion is missing. Among roughly 130,000 clones listed, approximately 70% were seen once. Study findings and constraints: Among TCR beta chains, those listed as cytomegalovirus-associated numbered fewer than 200.

About this clone: Its target is unknown.

V gene TRBV19 combines with J gene TRBJ2-7; 9 bases are a match to TRBD1. The sequencing sample was made of PBMCs. The sequence came from a middle-aged woman in good health and CMV-seronegative. DNA of the CDR3: TGTGCCAGTAGTGACAGGGGGAGCTCCTACGAGCAGTACTTC. This encodes CASSDRGSSYEQYF.